Sequencing of this TCR beta chain was carried out in a study of T cell repertoires in cytomegalovirus infection (dated by TCRdb to 2018 to 2020). Describing the broader study: Recently identified HLA-C-restricted CMV epitopes, whose presentation resists viral immunomodulation, were targeted by peptide stimulations together with well-studied HLA-B-restricted epitopes. Donor HLA type was relevant to the analysis, as public TCR beta signatures indicated carriage of CMV infection together with the matching HLA type. What the authors observed across the whole study: Cumulative frequency of public TCR beta family members discriminated carriers of CMV infection plus the relevant HLA type in this cohort and an independent 352-donor cohort. In the ex vivo response, HLA-C-restricted CMV-specific TCR beta clonotypes were dominant, and in two of eight donors the single most frequent clonotype came from this HLA-C-restricted group.

The sample's treatment or condition label is to be understood as: in vitro stimulation with specific CMV peptide epitopes to enrich CMV-specific T cells. CDR1 and CDR2 were assigned from the germline V gene as MGHRA and YSYEKL. The CDR3 goes from the cysteine to the phenylalanine over 17 residues. Just the 51-base CDR3 DNA is kept, in frame starting at base 1. The junction carries 20 bases between V and J, which are trimmed by 4 bases and 4 bases respectively. Notes on this clonotype: It has no known antigen specificity. No base qualities exist here, and no much larger clone lies one base off it.

The run used an Illumina HiSeq 1500. TCRdb itself trimmed the public reads at Q25 with fastp, ran MiXCR and retained productive beta chains. Merged by CDR3 protein, the rows form single entries marked with the most common genes and DNA. The sample data list under 500,000 distinct CDR3 sequences, and about 42% of these were observed just once. The ten largest clones capture about two fifths of the sample. This specimen was cultured PBMCs, taken from culture after CMV antigen stimulation. The receptor was isolated from a human donor in good health (CMV status not recorded). Some clones in this sample may be carry-over from other donors' samples. The receptor chain draws on TRBV4-1 and TRBJ2-1, with TRBD1 tentatively as D gene (5 bases match). The DNA sequence is given as TGCGCCAGCAGCCGAACTCAAACAGGCACGCGATACAATGAGCAGTTCTTC. Its product reads: CASSRTQTGTRYNEQFF.